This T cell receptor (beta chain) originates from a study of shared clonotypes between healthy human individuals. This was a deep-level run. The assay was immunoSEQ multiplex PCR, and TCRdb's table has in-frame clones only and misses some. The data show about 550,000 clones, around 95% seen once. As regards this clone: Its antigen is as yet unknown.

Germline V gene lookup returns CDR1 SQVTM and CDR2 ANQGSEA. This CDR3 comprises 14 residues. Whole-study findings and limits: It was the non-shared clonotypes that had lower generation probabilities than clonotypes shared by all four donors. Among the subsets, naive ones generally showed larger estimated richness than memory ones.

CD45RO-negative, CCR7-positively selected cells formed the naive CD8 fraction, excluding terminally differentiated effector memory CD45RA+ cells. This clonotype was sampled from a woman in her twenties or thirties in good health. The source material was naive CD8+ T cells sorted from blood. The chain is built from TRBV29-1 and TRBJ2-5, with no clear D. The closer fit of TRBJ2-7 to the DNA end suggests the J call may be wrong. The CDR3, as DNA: TGCAGCGTTGAGGTCCGAGCCCCCTTAACCGAGCAGTACTTC. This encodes CSVEVRAPLTEQYF.